A single sample is the source of the 28 T cell receptor beta chains below, sequenced in a study of spatial heterogeneity in lung cancer. TCRdb called the 5' RACE reads again in MiXCR, with one record for every CDR3 protein. The profile shows some 110,000 distinct CDR3 sequences, about 12% of them singletons. Stated time point: blood at routine non-recurrence follow-up after resection. Whole RNA, isolated from tumor, nontumor lung or frozen PBMC, was sequenced without prior sorting. Sequences were derived from PBMCs, sampled at follow-up. The receptors here all came from a male donor with early-stage non-small cell lung cancer.

This clonotype was seen a handful of times. The chain joins TRBV5-1 to TRBJ2-1; 7 positions match TRBD2. The length of the CDR3 is 13 residues. V lost 0 bases to trimming and J lost 6 bases; unmatched junction nucleotides: 0. Germline-derived CDR1 and CDR2 are SGHRS and YFSETQ. The CDR3 sequence is CASSLAGGNEQFF. Written as DNA, the CDR3 is TGCGCCAGCAGCTTGGCGGGAGGCAATGAGCAGTTCTTC.

This clonotype was seen repeatedly, ten times or more. Mismatch with germline at one junction end may stem from a read error. The chain recombines TRBV7-2 with TRBJ1-5; 8 nucleotides match TRBD1. Germline CDR1 reads SGHTA; CDR2 reads FQGNSA. There are 13 residues in the CDR3. In nucleotides, the CDR3 is TGTGCCAGCAGACGGGAAGGGACAGGACCTTTGTATTTT. Its translation is CASRREGTGPLYF. The full variable domain, its missing parts supplied by reference TRBV7-2 and TRBJ1-5, is GAGVSQSPSNKVTEKGKDVELRCDPISGHTALYWYRQSLGQGLEFLIYFQGNSAPDKSGLPSDRFSAERTGGSVSTLTIQRTQQEDSAVYLCASRREGTGPLYFGDGTRLSIL.

This clonotype was observed a few times. The rearrangement uses TRBV7-9 and TRBJ1-4; D call uncertain. The CDR3 is made up of 12 amino acids. V shed 8 bases and J shed 4 bases, with 8 bases lying between them. Per the germline V gene, CDR1 is SEHNR and CDR2 is FQNEAQ (reference sequence). The DNA of the CDR3 is TGTGCCAGCGGGCAGATTAATGAAAAACTGTTTTTT. This encodes CASGQINEKLFF.

This sequence joins TRBV7-9 and TRBJ2-3; perhaps TRBD2 as D (5 bases). The V and J ends lost 3 bases and 3 bases respectively, with 13 bases between them. The V gene's germline CDR1 is SEHNR and CDR2 FQNEAQ (reference sequence). The CDR3 extends over 15 amino acids. The CDR3 DNA reads as TGTGCCAGCAGCTTCCTGGGCGGGCCGACAGATACGCAGTATTTT. The encoded protein is CASSFLGGPTDTQYF.

The rearrangement joins TRBV5-1 to TRBJ1-3, with TRBD1 matching over 7 bases. Germline V gene data show CDR1 as SGHRS and CDR2 as YFSETQ. CDR3 length: 13 amino acids. The CDR3 protein is CGSTGPSGNTIYF. CDR3 coding DNA: TGCGGCTCGACAGGGCCCTCTGGAAACACCATATATTTT.

This clonotype was seen a few times. The V and J genes are TRBV6-5 and TRBJ1-1; possible D gene TRBD1, 5 bases. Germline loops: CDR1 MNHEY, CDR2 SVGAGI. This CDR3 region has 15 residues. V lost 0 bases and J 2 bases, leaving 10 bases between the germline ends. The CDR3 reads CASSYSAGLNTEAFF. The CDR3 nucleotides read TGTGCCAGCAGTTACTCAGCAGGGTTAAACACTGAAGCTTTCTTT.

The chain uses TRBV25-1 and TRBJ2-7; D is undetermined. V was clipped by 4 bases and J by 5 bases, with 6 bases between them. CDR3 length equals 11 residues. Per germline, CDR1 MGHDK and CDR2 SYGVNS. This CDR3 reads CASSAPHEQYF. The DNA for the CDR3 is TGTGCCAGCAGTGCCCCGCACGAGCAGTACTTC.

This clonotype was counted only a few times. CDR3 DNA: TGTGCCAGCAGCCAAGATAAGACAGGCGAAAAACTGTTTTTT. Amino acids: CASSQDKTGEKLFF. This chain uses TRBV4-2 with TRBJ1-4; D might be TRBD1 (6 bases). Between the trimmed V and J ends, which lost 0 bases and 8 bases, there was a span of 10 bases. CDR3 length equals 14 residues. Germline assignment: CDR1 LGHNA and CDR2 YNFKEQ.

The chain uses TRBV18 and TRBJ2-3; D is possibly TRBD1 or TRBD2 (5 bases each). Germline CDR1 reads KGHSH; CDR2 reads LQKENI. This CDR3 comprises 13 residues. Trimming shortened V by 3 bases and J by 4 bases, and 8 bases separated the two germline ends. The CDR3 region has the DNA TGTGCCAGCTCACCTCAGGGAGCAGATACGCAGTATTTT. Translating it yields CASSPQGADTQYF.

CDR3: CSAMGQSNEKLFF. DNA for the CDR3: TGCAGTGCGATGGGACAGTCTAATGAAAAACTGTTTTTT. J is TRBJ1-4 and V is TRBV20-1; 7 bases line up with TRBD1. With 6 bases clipped from V and 3 bases from J, the junction kept 4 bases outside the gene matches. Germline CDR1 DFQATT, CDR2 SNEGSKA (reference sequence). The CDR3 is made up of 13 amino acids.

This chain uses TRBV7-9 with TRBJ2-3; TRBD1 or TRBD2 may be the D gene (5 bases each). The CDR3 length is 13 residues. Deletions cut 5 bases from V and 9 bases from J, with 15 bases between. Germline values: CDR1 SEHNR, CDR2 FQNEAQ (reference sequence). This CDR3 is CASSRDDRGTQYF. The CDR3 DNA reads as TGTGCCAGCAGCCGCGATGACAGAGGGACGCAGTATTTT.

This chain uses TRBV7-2 with TRBJ2-5, with 11 positions matching TRBD2. CDR1 SGHTA and CDR2 FQGNSA come from the germline V gene. The CDR3 spans 15 residues. The V segment lost 7 bases and the J segment 2 bases; nucleotides outside the gene matches: 6. CDR3: CASTPTSGKQETQYF. The CDR3 bases are TGTGCCAGCACCCCGACTAGCGGGAAGCAAGAGACCCAGTACTTC.

Of note for this clonotype: A much larger clone differs from this one at a single base, so this may be a read error. The chain joins TRBV29-1 to TRBJ2-7; D ambiguous. The CDR3 runs 11 residues. Germline V gives CDR1 SQVTM, CDR2 ANQGSEA. DNA for the CDR3: TGCAGCGCCGGGCAAAGGAACGAGCAGTGCTTC. This encodes CSAGQRNEQCF.

This clonotype was counted many times. V gene TRBV6-1 combines with J gene TRBJ2-1, with 7 bases lining up with TRBD1. Trimming took 6 bases from V and 4 from J; bases not matched to a gene: 9. CDR1 is MNHNS and CDR2 is SASEGT in the germline V gene. There are 15 residues in the CDR3. The CDR3 region has the DNA TGTGCCAGCAGATTTACAGGGGCCGCTTACAATGAGCAGTTCTTC. Its protein product is CASRFTGAAYNEQFF.

There are many counts of this clonotype. This rearrangement joins TRBV2 to TRBJ2-2; no definite D call. The CDR3 is 13 residues long. Looked up from germline, CDR1 is SNHLY and CDR2 is FYNNEI. V lost 9 bases, J lost 0 bases, and 8 bases lay in between. The DNA for the CDR3 is TGTGCCAGTCGGCTGACGAACACCGGGGAGCTGTTTTTT. This gives the protein CASRLTNTGELFF.

The V gene is TRBV7-2, the J gene TRBJ1-2, with 9 bases fitting TRBD1. Looked up from germline, CDR1 is SGHTA and CDR2 is FQGNSA. CDR3 length equals 14 residues. The V gene end was trimmed by 5 bases and the J gene end by 2 bases; junction bases not matched to a gene: 3. CDR3 residues: CASSTDRGNYGYTF. CDR3 sequence (DNA): TGTGCCAGCAGCACTGACAGGGGGAACTATGGCTACACCTTC. Combining the CDR3 with reference TRBV7-2 and TRBJ1-2 gives the whole variable domain GAGVSQSPSNKVTEKGKDVELRCDPISGHTALYWYRQSLGQGLEFLIYFQGNSAPDKSGLPSDRFSAERTGGSVSTLTIQRTQQEDSAVYLCASSTDRGNYGYTFGSGTRLTVV.

The sample holds a few counts of this clonotype. The rearrangement links TRBV5-6 to TRBJ2-1; D is unclear. CDR3 length: 12 amino acids. Between the trimmed V and J ends, which lost 1 base and 7 bases, there was a span of 6 bases. The germline V gene has CDR1 SGHDT and CDR2 YYEEEE. DNA for the CDR3: TGTGCCAGCAGCTTGATTCGAAATGAGCAGTTCTTC. Translated: CASSLIRNEQFF.

The chain has TRBV28 and TRBJ1-6; TRBD1 aligns across 10 bases. Germline trimming cut 6 bases from V and 6 bases from J; bases unmatched to any gene: 8. From germline, CDR1 is MDHEN and CDR2 SYDVKM. The CDR3 runs 16 residues. The CDR3 coding sequence is TGTGCCAGCAGATCTACGGACAGGGGGGCTAATTCACCCCTCCACTTT. Translating it yields CASRSTDRGANSPLHF.

This clonotype was detected ten times or more. The J gene is TRBJ1-4, the V gene TRBV12-5; a possible D gene is TRBD1 (6 bases). Per germline, CDR1 LGHNT and CDR2 FRNRAP. This CDR3 has 15 amino acids. Trimming cost V 6 bases and J 0 bases, with 11 bases left between them. DNA of the CDR3: TGTGCTAGTGGAGGGACACCGACAACTAATGAAAAACTGTTTTTT. It encodes CASGGTPTTNEKLFF.

This clonotype was picked up a small number of times. This chain uses TRBV20-1 with TRBJ1-1; D uncertain. Germline CDR1 DFQATT, CDR2 SNEGSKA (reference sequence). The V and J ends lost 5 bases and 1 base respectively, with 8 bases between them. The length of the CDR3 is 12 residues. CDR3 protein: CSAEASNTEAFF. The CDR3 DNA follows: TGCAGTGCTGAGGCTTCGAACACTGAAGCTTTCTTT.

This clonotype was seen more than once but under ten times. The rearrangement uses TRBV20-1 and TRBJ1-4; D unclear. CDR3 length: 15 amino acids. Germline assignment: CDR1 DFQATT and CDR2 SNEGSKA (reference sequence). Trimming pared 6 bases from V and 7 bases from J, leaving 21 bases between. The DNA for the CDR3 is TGCAGTGCCCCTTATGGCGGGTCCGCGGGTGAAAAACTGTTTTTT. Amino acids: CSAPYGGSAGEKLFF.

This clonotype was observed a few times. V and J are TRBV6-5 and TRBJ2-1, with TRBD1 matching over 8 bases. Germline trimming cut 5 bases from V and 5 bases from J; bases unmatched to any gene: 8. There are 15 residues in the CDR3. Germline V lookup: CDR1 MNHEY, CDR2 SVGAGI. The CDR3 region has the DNA TGTGCCAGCAGTGATCCGGGACAGGACAACAATGAGCAGTTCTTC. Amino acid sequence: CASSDPGQDNNEQFF.

In its sample, this clonotype was seen many times. This chain links TRBV29-1 with TRBJ2-3; tentatively, D is TRBD1 (5 bases). The germline V gene has CDR1 SQVTM and CDR2 ANQGSEA. V lost 5 bases to trimming and J lost 2 bases, with 8 bases between them. CDR3 length: 12 residues. As DNA, the CDR3 is TGCAGCGTTCGACAGTCCACAGATACGCAGTATTTT. It translates to CSVRQSTDTQYF.

The sample holds many counts of this clonotype. The chain is built from TRBV11-2 and TRBJ1-1; D is unresolved. Per germline, CDR1 SGHAT and CDR2 FQNNGV. The CDR3 has 14 amino acids. With 0 bases removed from V and 0 bases from J, the gap between germline ends came to 5 bases. Written as DNA, the CDR3 is TGTGCCAGCAGCTTAGACAGGATGAACACTGAAGCTTTCTTT. It encodes CASSLDRMNTEAFF. The variable domain in full, with the rest retrieved from reference TRBV11-2 and TRBJ1-1, is EAGVAQSPRYKIIEKRQSVAFWCNPISGHATLYWYQQILGQGPKLLIQFQNNGVVDDSQLPKDRFSAERLKGVDSTLKIQPAKLEDSAVYLCASSLDRMNTEAFFGQGTRLTVV.

CDR3: CASKRTGGTEAFF. CDR3 nucleotides: TGTGCCAGCAAAAGGACAGGGGGCACTGAAGCTTTCTTT. The chain employs TRBV7-9 and TRBJ1-1; 10 bases are a match to TRBD1. The CDR3 covers 13 residues. CDR1 and CDR2 (germline): SEHNR, FQNEAQ (reference sequence). The V segment lost 7 bases and the J segment 4 bases; nucleotides outside the gene matches: 3.

The chain couples TRBV7-9 to TRBJ1-5; D is unresolved. V gave up 6 bases and J gave up 3 bases, with 6 bases separating them. Germline V lookup: CDR1 SEHNR, CDR2 FQNEAQ (reference sequence). This CDR3 region has 12 residues. The CDR3 nucleotides are TGTGCCAGCAGTCCAAACAATCAGCCCCAGCATTTT. Its translation is CASSPNNQPQHF.

This clonotype was recorded many times. CDR3 DNA: TGTGCCAGCAGTCCCGGCGGGACAGGGGGTTACGAGCAGTACTTC. Protein: CASSPGGTGGYEQYF. The chain uses TRBV28 and TRBJ2-7; 11 nucleotides line up with TRBD1. The CDR3 extends over 15 amino acids. J lost 4 bases, V lost 5 bases, and 7 bases had no gene match. Looked up from germline, CDR1 is MDHEN and CDR2 is SYDVKM.

This clonotype was seen a few times. This chain links TRBV19 with TRBJ2-2, with 8 bases lining up with TRBD1. V gave up 4 bases and J gave up 6 bases; unmatched junction bases: 4. CDR1 LNHDA and CDR2 SQIVND come from the germline V gene (reference sequence). The CDR3 sequence is 14 residues long. CDR3 nucleotides: TGTGCCAGTAGTACCAGGGGGCTGGCCGGGGAGCTGTTTTTT. It yields the protein CASSTRGLAGELFF.